This T cell receptor beta chain originates from a study of blood T cell repertoires in COVID-19. Turning to the study itself: Acute and convalescent COVID-19 samples came from the United States, Italy and Spain. The analysed material was cDNA or gDNA that came from T cells, B-cell-depleted T cells, or PBMCs.

Trimming removed 8 bases at V and 3 bases at J, with 11 bases between. The CDR3 contains 12 residues. This clone has just a few counts. Authors' data handling: Quantification of nucleated cells was approximated via reference gene primer amplification. Measured with immunoSEQ multiplex PCR; TCRdb has only the in-frame clones, and not every one. That table furnishes V, J and clone size, whereas the DNA furnished D and trimming. The profile shows roughly 79,000 clones, roughly 84% of them singletons. The specimen was peripheral blood. The source of this sequence is a man aged 50 to 59 with acute or convalescent COVID-19. The chain carries TRBV12-3 or TRBV12-4 and TRBJ2-7; D is ambiguous. The CDR3 sequence is CASGSNSYEQYF. CDR3 nucleotide sequence: TGTGCCAGCGGCAGCAACAGCTACGAGCAGTACTTC.